This T cell receptor beta chain was documented in a study of control samples from healthy donors and cancer patients. V lost 3 bases and J lost 8, with 13 bases in between. CDR1 KGHSH and CDR2 LQKENI come from the germline V gene. The CDR3 extends over 14 amino acids. TCRdb's copy holds only in-frame clones and misses some; the assay was immunoSEQ multiplex PCR. The sample has around 170,000 clones; around 90% are singletons. The chain has TRBV18 and TRBJ1-4, with D perhaps TRBD1 (5 bases). The sequenced sample was blood. The clonotype was recovered from a man aged 25 to 45 in good health. The chain's CDR3 is CASSPGGIEEKLFF. The DNA for the CDR3 is TGTGCCAGCTCACCCGGGGGGATCGAGGAAAAACTGTTTTTT.